This T cell receptor (beta chain) was observed in a study of blood T cell repertoires in COVID-19. Looking at the study overall: Some COVID-19 samples were acute and others convalescent; all came from the United States, Italy and Spain. PBMCs, B-cell-depleted T cells, or T cells provided the cDNA or gDNA that made up the material.

The CDR3 length is 16 residues. The germline gives CDR1 SGHNT, CDR2 YYREEE (reference sequence). V trimming: 2 bases; J trimming: 1 base; junction bases outside the gene matches: 6. Measured with immunoSEQ multiplex PCR; TCRdb has only the in-frame clones, and not every one. Among approximately 240,000 clones listed, around 90% were seen once. V is TRBV5-4 and J is TRBJ1-5; 7 nucleotides match TRBD1. This receptor was obtained from a young man with COVID-19, enrolled during active disease. Sequencing was performed on peripheral blood. The CDR3 sequence: CASSFGAGGSNQPQHF. CDR3 coding DNA: TGTGCCAGCAGCTTTGGGGCAGGGGGAAGCAATCAGCCCCAGCATTTT. Full variable domain (rest looked up from reference TRBV5-4 and TRBJ1-5): ETGVTQSPTHLIKTRGQQVTLRCSSQSGHNTVSWYQQALGQGPQFIFQYYREEENGRGNFPPRFSGLQFPNYSSELNVNALELDDSALYLCASSFGAGGSNQPQHFGDGTRLSIL.